Below are 32 T cell receptor beta chains sequenced from a single sample in a study of shared T cell receptors in the human thymus (dated by TCRdb to the early 2020s). Libraries came from the immunoSEQ multiplex PCR assay. TCRdb took over this immuneACCESS table, retaining in-frame rearrangements with V and J assigned. Such tables are incomplete; in checked studies, under half of the missing clones stem from an unresolved V gene, and the remainder is unexplained. For this sample the table gives approximately 730,000 clones, of which 70% to 90% were detected only once. Jointly, the top ten make up roughly 0.01% of the sample. This sample also appeared in a second study, on human thymus T cells.

Source material: thymocytes. The receptors derive from a girl under three years old with a congenital heart defect. Donor details come from another sample of the same person, matched by shared clones.

This sequence joins TRBV5-1 and TRBJ2-7, with TRBD1 matching 7 bases. V was pared by 2 bases and J by 0 bases, with 8 bases of the junction left unmatched. The CDR3 spans 16 residues. In germline, CDR1 is SGHRS, CDR2 YFSETQ. DNA of the CDR3: TGCGCCAGCAGCTTTCCCGGGGACAGTCCCTCCTACGAGCAGTACTTC. Translated, it gives CASSFPGDSPSYEQYF.

This chain joins TRBV9 and TRBJ1-2; D not resolved. CDR1 and CDR2 from the germline V gene are SGDLS and YYNGEE. The CDR3 length is 11 residues. Trimming shortened V by 3 bases and J by 8 bases, and 8 bases separated the two germline ends. Written as DNA, the CDR3 is TGTGCCAGCAGCGGTCTGGCAGGCTACACCTTC. Translating gives CASSGLAGYTF.

The rearrangement uses TRBV5-6 and TRBJ1-6; 7 bases are a match to TRBD1. V trimming: 4 bases; J trimming: 7 bases; junction bases outside the gene matches: 17. The CDR3 totals 18 residues. In germline, CDR1 is SGHDT, CDR2 YYEEEE. The CDR3 DNA reads TGTGCCAGCAGCGTACAGAGGGAAAGGGGACAGTTGAATTCACCCCTCCACTTT. This translates into CASSVQRERGQLNSPLHF. Filled out from reference TRBV5-6 and TRBJ1-6, the complete variable domain reads DAGVTQSPTHLIKTRGQQVTLRCSPKSGHDTVSWYQQALGQGPQFIFQYYEEEERQRGNFPDRFSGHQFPNYSSELNVNALLLGDSALYLCASSVQRERGQLNSPLHFGNGTRLTVT.

This clone appeared a few times. The V and J genes are TRBV9 and TRBJ1-3; D is unresolved. The V end was cut by 4 bases, the J end by 5 bases, with 10 bases between. This CDR3 comprises 13 residues. The germline V gene encodes CDR1 SGDLS and CDR2 YYNGEE. The CDR3 DNA follows: TGTGCCAGCAGCTCCAGTCCCCGAAACACCATATATTTT. The encoded protein is CASSSSPRNTIYF.

The chain couples TRBV19 to TRBJ2-2; D not resolved. The germline V gene has CDR1 LNHDA and CDR2 SQIVND (reference sequence). CDR3 length: 16 amino acids. With 7 bases removed from V and 0 bases from J, the gap between germline ends came to 15 bases. CDR3 DNA: TGTGCCAGTACTGAAAGGAGCTTACCGAACACCGGGGAGCTGTTTTTT. Encoded protein: CASTERSLPNTGELFF.

V usage is TRBV6-1 and J usage is TRBJ2-1; 11 nucleotides align to TRBD2. The CDR3 contains 17 residues. CDR1 and CDR2 (germline): MNHNS, SASEGT. V lost 0 bases, J lost 4 bases, and 5 bases stayed unmatched. The CDR3 loop is CASSEALTSGGYNEQFF. The CDR3 nucleotides read TGTGCCAGCAGTGAAGCGCTTACTAGCGGGGGATACAATGAGCAGTTCTTC.

The chain combines TRBV7-2 with TRBJ2-3; 15 nucleotides agree with TRBD2. With V trimmed by 1 base and J by 4 bases, 9 bases remained unmatched. Germline V lookup: CDR1 SGHTA, CDR2 FQGNSA. The CDR3 length is 19 residues. CDR3 sequence: CASSLERTSGGARPDTQYF. CDR3 nucleotides: TGTGCCAGCAGCTTAGAAAGGACTAGCGGGGGGGCCAGACCAGATACGCAGTATTTT.

This clone was picked up one time. The chain uses TRBV11-2 and TRBJ2-1, with D perhaps matching TRBD2 (6 bases). The CDR3 is 13 residues long. The V end lost 1 base, the J end lost 13 bases, and 14 bases lay between the germline ends. Germline V gives CDR1 SGHAT, CDR2 FQNNGV. For the CDR3, the DNA is TGTGCCAGCAGCTTAGCGGGGGTAAATGTTCAGTTCTTC. Protein product: CASSLAGVNVQFF.

This chain joins TRBV4-3 and TRBJ2-1; TRBD2 matches 15 bases. The CDR3 covers 21 residues. Germline CDR1 LGHNA, CDR2 YSLEER. The V gene end was trimmed by 3 bases and the J gene end by 9 bases; junction bases not matched to a gene: 21. CDR3 loop: CASSHAFGLAGGYALDSEQFF. In nucleotides, the CDR3 is TGCGCCAGCAGCCATGCCTTCGGACTAGCGGGGGGGTATGCTCTCGACAGTGAGCAGTTCTTC.

For the CDR3, the DNA is TGTGCCAGCAGCCTGATAACAGAAGCTTTCTTT. Encoded protein: CASSLITEAFF. The V gene is TRBV7-2, the J gene TRBJ1-1; no clear D. Trimming left V 5 bases short and J 8 bases short, with 9 bases between. Looked up from germline, CDR1 is SGHTA and CDR2 is FQGNSA. The CDR3 has 11 residues.

The CDR3 region is CASSKTGDITDTQYF. DNA for the CDR3: TGTGCCAGCAGTAAGACAGGGGATATAACAGATACGCAGTATTTT. The chain combines TRBV28 with TRBJ2-3; 8 bases map to TRBD1. From germline, CDR1 is MDHEN and CDR2 SYDVKM. This CDR3 region has 15 residues. The V and J ends lost 5 bases and 3 bases, in that order; junction bases with no gene match: 7.

The rearrangement joins TRBV6-1 to TRBJ1-4; D unresolved. This CDR3 has 13 residues. Deletions cut 3 bases from V and 10 bases from J, with 12 bases between. The germline CDR1 and CDR2 sequences are MNHNS and SASEGT. The CDR3 nucleotides read TGTGCCAGCAGTGACGGCACGGAGGGAAAACTGTTTTTT. Its protein product is CASSDGTEGKLFF.

The V gene is TRBV2, the J gene TRBJ2-3; 7 bases are a match to TRBD2. The germline V gene has CDR1 SNHLY and CDR2 FYNNEI. V gave up 7 bases and J gave up 6 bases; unmatched junction bases: 7. The CDR3 contains 13 residues. The CDR3 coding sequence is TGTGCCAGCAACGCGGGGGAGGCGGATACGCAGTATTTT. This translates into CASNAGEADTQYF. The full variable domain, rest sourced from reference TRBV2 and TRBJ2-3, is EPEVTQTPSHQVTQMGQEVILRCVPISNHLYFYWYRQILGQKVEFLVSFYNNEISEKSEIFDDQFSVERPDGSNFTLKIRSTKLEDSAMYFCASNAGEADTQYFGPGTRLTVL.

This sequence joins TRBV11-2 and TRBJ1-4; 8 bases match TRBD1. The germline CDR1 and CDR2 sequences are SGHAT and FQNNGV. CDR3 length: 14 amino acids. The trim removed 3 bases at V and 7 bases at J, leaving 4 bases unmatched. CDR3 DNA: TGTGCCAGCAGCTTCAGGGGGCAAGTTGAAAAACTGTTTTTT. Amino acids: CASSFRGQVEKLFF. Combining the CDR3 with reference TRBV11-2 and TRBJ1-4 gives the whole variable domain EAGVAQSPRYKIIEKRQSVAFWCNPISGHATLYWYQQILGQGPKLLIQFQNNGVVDDSQLPKDRFSAERLKGVDSTLKIQPAKLEDSAVYLCASSFRGQVEKLFFGSGTQLSVL.

The chain carries TRBV6-1 and TRBJ2-2; 10 nucleotides line up with TRBD1. The germline CDR1 and CDR2 sequences are MNHNS and SASEGT. The CDR3 is 15 amino acids. V shed 7 bases and J 7 bases; nucleotides not matched to a gene: 9. The chain's CDR3 is CASTRRQGANGELFF. In DNA, the CDR3 is TGTGCCAGCACCCGACGACAGGGGGCTAACGGGGAGCTGTTTTTT.

V usage is TRBV28 and J usage is TRBJ1-1; 7 bases map to TRBD1. Germline trimming cut 6 bases from V and 5 bases from J; bases unmatched to any gene: 9. Germline CDR1 and CDR2: MDHEN and SYDVKM. This CDR3 has 14 residues. The CDR3 here is CASRGDREWTEAFF. CDR3 nucleotides: TGTGCCAGCAGGGGCGACAGGGAATGGACTGAAGCTTTCTTT.

The chain is built from TRBV5-4 and TRBJ2-7; D might be TRBD2 (6 bases). CDR3 length: 15 residues. Deletions cut 4 bases from V and 2 bases from J, with 16 bases between. CDR1 is SGHNT, CDR2 YYREEE, per germline (reference sequence). CDR3 loop: CASSLRRDGTYEQYF. For the CDR3, the DNA is TGTGCCAGCAGCCTCAGGCGGGACGGCACCTACGAGCAGTACTTC.

The gene calls are TRBV2 and TRBJ1-2; D ambiguous. The CDR3 has 16 amino acids. The germline gives CDR1 SNHLY, CDR2 FYNNEI. V was clipped by 3 bases and J by 4 bases, with 18 bases between them. CDR3 bases: TGTGCCAGCAGTGACCTCCCGGGGTATGCTGGCTATGGCTACACCTTC. Amino acids: CASSDLPGYAGYGYTF.

This chain uses TRBV5-1 with TRBJ2-3; D perhaps matches TRBD1 (5 bases). CDR1 SGHRS and CDR2 YFSETQ come from the germline V gene. The CDR3 is made up of 19 amino acids. V lost 3 bases and J 3 bases, leaving 26 bases between the germline ends. The CDR3 spells CASSSIRPRQKARTDTQYF. CDR3 bases: TGCGCCAGCAGCTCAATCCGTCCCCGACAGAAAGCACGGACAGATACGCAGTATTTT.

This chain uses TRBV19 with TRBJ2-3; TRBD2 matches 8 bases. CDR1 LNHDA and CDR2 SQIVND come from the germline V gene (reference sequence). Trimming cost V 2 bases and J 2 bases; bases outside gene matches: 6. The CDR3 contains 16 residues. For the CDR3, the DNA is TGTGCCAGTAGTATATTCGGGGGGGCTACCACAGATACGCAGTATTTT. Translated, it gives CASSIFGGATTDTQYF. Using reference TRBV19 and TRBJ2-3 for the parts outside the CDR3, the full variable domain is DGGITQSPKYLFRKEGQNVTLSCEQNLNHDAMYWYRQDPGQGLRLIYYSQIVNDFQKGDIAEGYSVSREKKESFPLTVTSAQKNPTAFYLCASSIFGGATTDTQYFGPGTRLTVL.

The CDR3 spells CASSYSGQGAKNIQYF. CDR3 DNA sequence: TGTGCCAGCAGTTACTCGGGACAGGGGGCCAAAAACATTCAGTACTTC. This chain links TRBV6-6 with TRBJ2-4; 10 bases fit TRBD1. Germline V lookup: CDR1 MNHNY, CDR2 SVGAGI (reference sequence). V lost 0 bases and J lost 1; bases outside the gene matches: 0. This CDR3 comprises 16 residues.

In its sample, this clone was seen a few times. This chain uses TRBV12-5 with TRBJ1-1; 7 nucleotides line up with TRBD1. CDR1 and CDR2 from the germline V gene are LGHNT and FRNRAP. The ends lost 4 bases at V and 4 bases at J; junction bases unmatched: 3. The CDR3 spans 13 residues. The CDR3 is CASGWAGGTEAFF. In nucleotides, the CDR3 is TGTGCTAGTGGTTGGGCAGGGGGCACTGAAGCTTTCTTT.

The V gene is TRBV6-5, the J gene TRBJ1-2, with a tentative D call TRBD1 (6 bases). CDR1 and CDR2 (germline): MNHEY, SVGAGI. V was clipped by 4 bases and J by 6 bases, with 12 bases between them. The CDR3 consists of 13 residues. The chain's CDR3 is CASSFVTGNGYTF. CDR3 in DNA: TGTGCCAGCAGTTTCGTCACAGGGAATGGCTACACCTTC.

This clone appeared a few times. The rearrangement links TRBV6-1 to TRBJ1-3; D unclear. Germline lookup yields CDR1 MNHNS and CDR2 SASEGT. V shed 3 bases and J shed 0 bases, with 9 bases lying between them. The CDR3 length is 15 residues. CDR3 DNA sequence: TGTGCCAGCAGTGACCAAGGGAGCTCTGGAAACACCATATATTTT. Translation gives CASSDQGSSGNTIYF.

The chain combines TRBV28 with TRBJ1-2; a weak D match, TRBD1 (5 bases). Between the trimmed V and J ends, which lost 4 bases and 7 bases, there was a span of 16 bases. This CDR3 spans 14 amino acids. Germline CDR1 is MDHEN and CDR2 is SYDVKM. The CDR3 bases are TGTGCCAGCAGTTCCGGGGTAGGGGAGGGTGGCTACACCTTC. Translation gives CASSSGVGEGGYTF.

The chain carries TRBV4-3 and TRBJ1-1, with 8 positions matching TRBD1. This CDR3 is 18 amino acids long. Germline CDR1 is LGHNA and CDR2 is YSLEER. With V trimmed by 0 bases and J by 5 bases, 14 bases remained unmatched. The CDR3 DNA follows: TGCGCCAGCAGCCAAGATGGTCGGTACGGGACAGGAGGGACTGAAGCTTTCTTT. Translating gives CASSQDGRYGTGGTEAFF.

This chain connects TRBV29-1 to TRBJ2-2; no definite D call. The V end lost 0 bases, the J end lost 5 bases, and 7 bases lay between the germline ends. Germline V gene data show CDR1 as SQVTM and CDR2 as ANQGSEA. The CDR3 covers 13 residues. Written as DNA, the CDR3 is TGCAGCGTTGAAGAGGAGACGACCGGGGAGCTGTTTTTT. It specifies CSVEEETTGELFF.

V is TRBV10-2 and J is TRBJ1-5; D not certain. The V and J ends lost 2 bases and 0 bases respectively, with 5 bases between them. This CDR3 has 14 amino acids. The germline CDR1 and CDR2 sequences are WSHSY and SAAADI. The CDR3 reads CASSEVHSNQPQHF. CDR3 coding DNA: TGCGCCAGCAGTGAGGTACATAGCAATCAGCCCCAGCATTTT.

This chain connects TRBV6-1 to TRBJ1-2; D remains unclear. The CDR3 runs to 17 residues. Trimming shortened V by 2 bases and J by 1 base, and 17 bases separated the two germline ends. Germline-derived CDR1 and CDR2 are MNHNS and SASEGT. As DNA, the CDR3 is TGTGCCAGCAGTGAATTGGCAAAGACTGACGATAACTATGGCTACACCTTC. Protein: CASSELAKTDDNYGYTF.

V usage is TRBV7-9 and J usage is TRBJ2-3; 7 bases fit TRBD1. From germline, CDR1 is SEHNR and CDR2 FQNEAQ (reference sequence). This CDR3 is built from 19 residues. J lost 0 bases, V lost 1 base, and 13 bases had no gene match. The CDR3 region has the DNA TGTGCCAGCAGCTTAGGTCGGGCGGCAGGGGGATGGAGCACAGATACGCAGTATTTT. Its protein product is CASSLGRAAGGWSTDTQYF.

This clone turned up a few times. V and J are TRBV5-1 and TRBJ2-3, with 12 bases fitting TRBD2. CDR1 and CDR2 (germline): SGHRS, YFSETQ. The CDR3 runs to 16 residues. The ends lost 4 bases at V and 1 base at J; junction bases unmatched: 4. This chain's CDR3 is CASSPRLAGGTDTQYF. In nucleotides, the CDR3 is TGCGCCAGCAGCCCGCGACTAGCGGGGGGCACAGATACGCAGTATTTT.

The V gene is TRBV27, the J gene TRBJ1-3, with 7 bases fitting TRBD1. The germline V gene has CDR1 MNHEY and CDR2 SMNVEV (reference sequence). This CDR3 has 18 residues. J gave up 0 bases and V 3 bases, and 11 bases lay outside the gene matches. The CDR3 sequence: CASSLDGRDRSSGNTIYF. DNA of the CDR3: TGTGCCAGCAGTTTGGATGGCCGGGACAGAAGCTCTGGAAACACCATATATTTT.